Each of the 21 T cell receptor beta chains below was sequenced from the same sample in a study of blood T cell repertoires in COVID-19. The table came from immunoSEQ multiplex PCR; TCRdb's copy has only in-frame clones and leaves some out. The table lists around 200,000 clones, 85% of them singletons. Sequencing was carried out using PBMCs or T cells enriched from blood (not recorded which). The origin of the receptors is a man aged 35-49 years who had recovered from COVID-19.

The chain carries TRBV7-2 and TRBJ2-7, with TRBD1 matching over 8 bases. The V gene's germline CDR1 is SGHTA and CDR2 FQGNSA. V gave up 5 bases and J gave up 0 bases; unmatched junction bases: 6. The CDR3 consists of 15 residues. The CDR3 sequence: CASSLTGQGSYEQYF. In nucleotides, the CDR3 is TGTGCCAGCAGCCTCACCGGACAGGGCTCCTACGAGCAGTACTTC.

V and J are TRBV2 and TRBJ1-1, with 10 bases aligning to TRBD1. V was pared by 9 bases and J by 4 bases, with 8 bases of the junction left unmatched. The V gene's germline CDR1 is SNHLY and CDR2 FYNNEI. CDR3 length equals 14 residues. The DNA for the CDR3 is TGTGCCAGTGGACAGGGGGTAATTGGCACTGAAGCTTTCTTT. Translated, it gives CASGQGVIGTEAFF.

The chain links TRBV7-3 to TRBJ2-5; D not resolved. Germline V CDR1 and CDR2: SGHTA, FQGTGA. Trimming removed 1 base at V and 5 bases at J, with 8 bases between. The CDR3 loop spans 13 amino acids. In nucleotides, the CDR3 is TGTGCCAGCAGCTTAAATAGTATTGAGACCCAGTACTTC. It codes for CASSLNSIETQYF. Filled out from reference TRBV7-3 and TRBJ2-5, the complete variable domain reads GAGVSQTPSNKVTEKGKYVELRCDPISGHTALYWYRQSLGQGPEFLIYFQGTGAADDSGLPNDRFFAVRPEGSVSTLKIQRTERGDSAVYLCASSLNSIETQYFGPGTRLLVL.

In DNA form, the CDR3 reads TGTGCCAGCACAACAGGGGCTACGAACACTGAAGCTTTCTTT. This encodes CASTTGATNTEAFF. J is TRBJ1-1 and V is TRBV6-5; 7 nucleotides match TRBD1. The trim removed 7 bases at V and 1 base at J, leaving 6 bases unmatched. The CDR3 is 14 residues long. CDR1 MNHEY and CDR2 SVGAGI come from the germline V gene.

The gene calls are TRBV7-8 and TRBJ2-7; D is undetermined. The CDR3 length is 15 residues. The V end lost 0 bases, the J end lost 0 bases, and 9 bases lay between the germline ends. Germline V gene sequence: CDR1 SGHVS, CDR2 FQNEAQ. The CDR3 sequence: CASSLARLSSYEQYF. The CDR3 coding sequence is TGTGCCAGCAGCTTAGCGCGTCTAAGCTCCTACGAGCAGTACTTC.

The chain recombines TRBV6-2 or TRBV6-3 with TRBJ1-2; D gene ambiguous. This CDR3 comprises 14 residues. CDR1 is MNHEY, CDR2 SVGEGT, per germline. The ends were cut back, 6 bases at V and 0 bases at J, with 11 bases in the middle. The CDR3 DNA reads TGTGCCAGCAGCCCCGGGAGAGCTAACTATGGCTACACCTTC. Translated: CASSPGRANYGYTF.

The rearrangement uses TRBV6-5 and TRBJ1-3; weak D call: TRBD1 (5 bases). The length of the CDR3 is 16 residues. V was pared by 0 bases and J by 0 bases, with 9 bases between. The germline V gene has CDR1 MNHEY and CDR2 SVGAGI. The CDR3 loop reads CASSYSDSFSGNTIYF. In DNA, the CDR3 is TGTGCCAGCAGTTACTCAGACAGCTTCTCTGGAAACACCATATATTTT.

The J gene is TRBJ2-3, the V gene TRBV14, with D possibly being TRBD1 (5 bases). Trimming removed 1 base at V and 4 bases at J, with 6 bases between. CDR3 length equals 13 residues. Germline V gene lookup returns CDR1 SGHDN and CDR2 FVKESK. The DNA of the CDR3 is TGTGCCAGCAGCCAAGTAGGGGCAGATACGCAGTATTTT. It codes for CASSQVGADTQYF.

The chain recombines TRBV13 with TRBJ2-1, with 13 positions matching TRBD2. The V gene end was trimmed by 5 bases and the J gene end by 6 bases; junction bases not matched to a gene: 10. Looked up from germline, CDR1 is PRHDT and CDR2 is FYEKMQ (reference sequence). The CDR3 sequence is 17 residues long. The CDR3 DNA sequence: TGTGCCAGCAGCACTAGGACTAGCGGGAGAGTAGTCAATGAGCAGTTCTTC. Translating it yields CASSTRTSGRVVNEQFF.

V gene TRBV6-2 or TRBV6-3 combines with J gene TRBJ1-4; unclear D gene. Germline CDR1 MNHEY, CDR2 SVGEGT. The CDR3 contains 13 residues. V gave up 6 bases and J gave up 5 bases, with 10 bases separating them. The CDR3 coding sequence is TGTGCCAGCAGCGTTAGGAGAAATGAAAAACTGTTTTTT. This gives the protein CASSVRRNEKLFF.

This chain joins TRBV6-5 and TRBJ1-1; unclear D gene. The V end lost 3 bases, the J end lost 2 bases, and 10 bases lay between the germline ends. The CDR3 contains 14 residues. CDR1 is MNHEY, CDR2 SVGAGI, per germline. The CDR3 sequence: CASSYRGRNTEAFF. In DNA, the CDR3 is TGTGCCAGCAGTTATCGGGGAAGAAACACTGAAGCTTTCTTT.

This rearrangement joins TRBV20-1 to TRBJ2-7; 8 positions agree with TRBD2. The germline V gene encodes CDR1 DFQATT and CDR2 SNEGSKA (reference sequence). The CDR3 runs 14 residues. Trimming cost V 3 bases and J 3 bases; bases outside gene matches: 7. The CDR3 protein is CSASVSGRYYEQYF. The CDR3 nucleotides are TGCAGTGCTAGTGTGAGCGGGAGATACTACGAGCAGTACTTC.

This chain connects TRBV11-2 to TRBJ2-2; 14 positions match TRBD2. CDR3 length: 18 amino acids. Germline lookup yields CDR1 SGHAT and CDR2 FQNNGV. J was trimmed by 9 bases and V by 5 bases; bases with no gene match: 14. The CDR3 coding sequence is TGTGCCAGCAGCATTATGACTAGCGGGAGGGCCGAATCTTGGGAGCTGTTTTTT. It specifies CASSIMTSGRAESWELFF.

This clone has just a few counts. The V gene is TRBV14, the J gene TRBJ2-7; D is uncertain. Germline V CDR1 and CDR2: SGHDN, FVKESK. The CDR3 runs 14 residues. The V and J ends lost 4 bases and 1 base respectively, with 11 bases between them. The CDR3 DNA sequence: TGTGCCAGCAGCCCCCTGACCGGGTCCTACGAGCAGTACTTC. As protein: CASSPLTGSYEQYF.

The J gene is TRBJ2-7, the V gene TRBV12-3 or TRBV12-4; no definite D call. The CDR3 consists of 12 residues. V was shortened by 5 bases and J by 4 bases, with 9 bases between the two germline ends. This CDR3 reads CASSLTTYEQYF. CDR3 DNA sequence: TGTGCCAGCAGTCTAACCACTTACGAGCAGTACTTC.

The chain recombines TRBV19 with TRBJ1-1, with D perhaps TRBD1 (6 bases). The germline CDR1 and CDR2 sequences are LNHDA and SQIVND (reference sequence). The CDR3 spans 15 residues. Trimming shortened V by 7 bases and J by 2 bases, and 17 bases separated the two germline ends. The DNA of the CDR3 is TGTGCCAGTAAAACACAGGGAAAGCAAAACACTGAAGCTTTCTTT. It encodes CASKTQGKQNTEAFF.

This rearrangement joins TRBV27 to TRBJ2-1, with D possibly matching TRBD2 (7 bases). This CDR3 region has 13 residues. The ends were cut back, 0 bases at V and 15 bases at J, with 15 bases in the middle. The germline V gene encodes CDR1 MNHEY and CDR2 SMNVEV (reference sequence). For the CDR3, the DNA is TGTGCCAGCAGTTTATCAAAGGGGGGGTTTAGGTTCTTC. Protein sequence: CASSLSKGGFRFF.

In this sample, this clone turned up once. CDR3 coding DNA: TGCGCCAGCAGCCAGACTAGCAATGAGCAGTTCTTC. Translating it yields CASSQTSNEQFF. The chain couples TRBV4-1 to TRBJ2-1, with D perhaps matching TRBD2 (6 bases). The germline V gene has CDR1 MGHRA and CDR2 YSYEKL. Deletions cut 3 bases from V and 6 bases from J, with 6 bases between. The CDR3 contains 12 residues.

The J gene is TRBJ1-2, the V gene TRBV5-6; 8 nucleotides match TRBD1. Trimming removed 4 bases from V and 5 bases from J; junction bases left unmatched: 10. CDR1 SGHDT and CDR2 YYEEEE come from the germline V gene. The CDR3 is 15 residues long. The DNA for the CDR3 is TGTGCCAGCAGCGTGGACAGGGCGGTTACTTATGGCTACACCTTC. The encoded protein is CASSVDRAVTYGYTF.

V gene TRBV3-1 (or the pseudogene TRBV3-2) combines with J gene TRBJ1-1; the match to TRBD1 covers 8 bases. The germline gives CDR1 LGHDT, CDR2 YNNKEL (reference sequence). The CDR3 is 15 amino acids. The V gene end was trimmed by 3 bases and the J gene end by 1 base; junction bases not matched to a gene: 4. This CDR3 reads CASSHRTGKNTEAFF. The CDR3 DNA is TGTGCCAGCAGCCATAGGACAGGGAAGAACACTGAAGCTTTCTTT.

CDR3 amino acids: CASRGQGLKTQYF. The CDR3 DNA reads TGTGCCAGCAGGGGACAGGGGTTGAAGACCCAGTACTTC. This chain joins TRBV6-5 and TRBJ2-5; 10 bases match TRBD1. Trimming took 6 bases from V and 6 from J; bases not matched to a gene: 4. The CDR3 totals 13 residues. Germline V CDR1 and CDR2: MNHEY, SVGAGI.